This TCR beta chain was observed in a study of blood T cell repertoires in COVID-19 (TCRdb year 2020). As for the study more broadly: The collaborator samples originated in the United States, Italy and Spain and spanned the acute and convalescent phases of COVID-19. The prospective study material was composed of cDNA or gDNA derived from T cells, B-cell-depleted T cells, or PBMCs. Subjects who had been exposed to COVID-19, were actively infected with it, or had recovered from it provided the deeply sampled blood TCRbeta repertoires that made up the dataset. A freely available public database, intended as a resource for researchers studying the immune response to SARS-CoV-2, is where the repertoires were released. The samples were drawn from the first 160 participants of the ongoing ImmuneRACE study and from 1,254 subjects provided by 6 global collaborators. A de-identified subject ID, COVID-19 status, age in years and sex were almost always included in the sample metadata. Where HLA class I and class II types were available, the types were taken from metadata supplied by the sample provider, not from assay-based typing.

The full study reports these points: The amount of clinical and demographic metadata varied by source and participant and was provided uncurated.

Points on this clone: Its cognate antigen has yet to be identified. Base qualities are not at hand, and no much larger clone is one base apart.

The collaborating institutions used their own protocols to collect whole blood in K2EDTA tubes. For TCRbeta analysis, collaborators shipped samples in one of three forms: frozen whole blood, isolated PBMCs, or DNA extracted from either of those sample types. The immunoSEQ Assay, a bias-controlled multiplex PCR, was used to amplify TCRbeta CDR3 regions from genomic DNA. In the authors' own workflow: The number of nucleated cells in each sample was estimated by amplification of reference gene primers within the assay. To quantify the absolute abundance of each unique TCRbeta CDR3 rearrangement, sequence reads were collapsed and filtered. For each sample, productive Simpson clonality was calculated by taking the square root of Simpson's diversity index across productive rearrangements. TCRdb provides this immuneACCESS table in a form limited to in-frame rearrangements. Some clones are lacking; in checked studies, under half of them reflect an unresolved V gene, and why the rest are absent is not known. V and J calls and clone size follow that table, whereas D and trimming were derived from the DNA. The sample profile shows about 97,000 clones; approximately 84% of them were found once. In total, the top ten clones hold 8% to 13% of the sample.

Sequences SGHRS (CDR1) and YFSETQ (CDR2) are obtained from the germline V gene. V loses 5 bases, J loses 8 bases, and the germline ends lie 10 bases apart. From its cysteine to its phenylalanine, the CDR3 spans 11 amino acids. The entry retains the CDR3 DNA only, 33 bases that are in frame from base 1. This TCR derives from a man aged 70 or older with acute or convalescent COVID-19. Material: peripheral blood. The sequence is built from TRBV5-1 and TRBJ1-2; a tentative D call is TRBD1 (6 bases match). The nucleotides are TGCGCCAGCAGACAGGGTGGAGGCTACACCTTC. Translation gives CASRQGGGYTF. When the CDR3 is completed using the reference TRBV5-1 and TRBJ1-2 genes on either side, the full variable domain is KAGVTQTPRYLIKTRGQQVTLSCSPISGHRSVSWYQQTPGQGLQFLFEYFSETQRNKGNFPGRFSGRQFSNSRSEMNVSTLELGDSALYLCASRQGGGYTFGSGTRLTVV.